This entry describes one T cell receptor beta chain. What antigen it recognizes has not been identified. Sequenced on an Illumina HiSeq 2000. TCR beta cDNA libraries were prepared using 5'RACE template switching, which introduced a universal primer site and unique molecular identifiers. cDNA synthesis was primed from the TCR beta constant segment, followed by two successive PCR amplification steps. Per the source publication's procedure: MIGEC handled demultiplexing of the reads and grouping by UMI, while MiTCR was used to assemble and quantify clonotypes. To exclude erroneous sequences, any TCR cDNA sequence not supported by at least two reads was discarded. The tcR package was used for downstream repertoire analysis, with clonotypes matched between fractions based on CDR3 nucleotide sequence plus V segment. VDJmatch was used to annotate antigen specificity against VDJdb, with one amino acid substitution in CDR3 permitted. The reads underwent TCRdb reprocessing, giving one record for each CDR3 protein sequence and no DNA. It is TCRdb's table, rather than the study itself, that gives the V and J calls and clone size. The sample table includes 350,000 to 450,000 distinct CDR3 sequences. The ten largest clonotypes hold roughly 5.2% of the sample.

The CDR3 starts with the cysteine, ends with the phenylalanine, and has 18 residues. This entry has no DNA. In the germline V gene (reference sequence), CDR1 corresponds to LGHDT and CDR2 to YNNKEL. This record comes from a study of T cells expressing NK-cell markers (dated by TCRdb to 2020 to 2021). Notes on the research overall: In sorted CD3+CD56+NKG2C+, CD3+CD56+NKG2C- and CD3+CD56-NKG2C+ T-cell subsets from about eight donors, TCR beta-chain repertoires were profiled. Of the eight sequenced donors, seven were found to be HCMV-seropositive and one was found to be HCMV-seronegative. The study sequenced eight donors, all healthy volunteers chosen at random: three men and five women. The libraries were sequenced on Illumina HiSeq 2000/2500, MiSeq or NextSeq, producing 2 x 150 bp reads. Points the paper makes about the study in general: In six donors, the dominant CD3+CD56+NKG2C+ clonotypes ranked among the top 10 CD8+ clonotypes, making up 1.0-7.0% of CD8+ T cells. Those dominant clonotypes were again the most abundant among CD3+CD56-NKG2C+ cells in a few donors, at roughly 25-65%. It remained unclear whether the expanded NKG2C-expressing T cell clones were specific for HCMV antigens.

A commercial ELISA kit detecting HCMV-specific IgG in serum was used to determine HCMV serostatus. Peripheral blood mononuclear cells were isolated from blood by Ficoll density gradient centrifugation. The clonotype comes from a man aged 18 to 69 in good health. The chain uses TRBV3-1 and TRBJ2-3; without DNA, the TCRdb call of TRBD2 cannot be checked. The sequencing sample was made of blood T cells: a sorted CD56 or NKG2C T cell subset, CD4+ or CD8+ T cells, or bulk PBMC T cells (not recorded which). The CDR3 reads as follows: CASSQGPGRAGGLDTQYF.